The clone carrying this T cell receptor beta chain was detected only a few times. The length of the CDR3 is 17 residues. V lost 3 bases and J lost 0; bases outside the gene matches: 10. Germline CDR1 and CDR2: SGDLS and YYNGEE. This record belongs to a study of identical twins. A universal primer site was added by template switching, and unique molecular identifiers were carried by the cDNA. TCRdb independently ran MiXCR on the 5' RACE reads; one entry per CDR3 protein. The sample gives 650,000 to 750,000 distinct CDR3 sequences, approximately 21% of which show up once; about 4.3% is in the top ten. These data were also filed under a second study, of T cells expressing NK-cell markers. That source notes: The authors sequenced eight donors, of whom seven were HCMV-seropositive and one was seronegative.

This chain links TRBV9 with TRBJ1-2, with 8 bases identical to TRBD1. The receptor was derived from a woman younger than 30 in good health. The sample was PBMCs. The CDR3 DNA sequence: TGTGCCAGCAGCGCGGGACAGGTATTATTAGCTAACTATGGCTACACCTTC. Encoded protein: CASSAGQVLLANYGYTF.